This TCR beta chain emerged from a study of neurological immune-mediated disorders. In TCRdb, the 5' RACE reads were re-called with MiXCR into one record per CDR3 protein. Here the sample spans 20,000 to 30,000 distinct CDR3 sequences, approximately 13% being singletons. This clonotype was observed at least ten times. Unsorted libraries were generated from 2 million PBMCs. These cells had been stored in RNAlater at -80 C. There are 17 residues in the CDR3. CDR1 and CDR2 (germline): SGHVS, FQNEAQ. V trimming: 5 bases; J trimming: 2 bases; junction bases outside the gene matches: 13. The TCR sequence derives from a woman aged 60-75 years with HTLV-1-associated myelopathy (HAM/TSP). Specimen: PBMCs. The V gene is TRBV7-8, the J gene TRBJ2-7, with 9 nucleotides matching TRBD1. The DNA of the CDR3 is TGTGCCAGCAGCAGAGAGGGTTTTGGACAGGGGACCTACGAGCAGTACTTC. Its translation: CASSREGFGQGTYEQYF. The full variable domain, completed using reference TRBV7-8 and TRBJ2-7, is GAGVSQSPRYKVAKRGQDVALRCDPISGHVSLFWYQQALGQGPEFLTYFQNEAQLDKSGLPSDRFFAERPEGSVSTLKIQRTQQEDSAVYLCASSREGFGQGTYEQYFGPGTRLTVT.